Each of the 25 T cell receptor beta chains below was sequenced from the same sample in a study of T cells in Graves' hyperthyroidism and ophthalmopathy. RNA transcripts yielded amplified TCR beta CDR3 regions. During a first-round RT-PCR of the TCR CDR3, the HTBI primer set was used. TCRdb analysed the multiplex PCR reads with MiXCR anew, one entry per CDR3 protein. The table lists a few hundred thousand distinct CDR3 sequences, less than 20% of them singletons. The sample was blood. The receptors shown here come from a man between 18 and 35 years old with Graves' ophthalmopathy.

Many counts were recorded for this clonotype. This chain joins TRBV12-3 or TRBV12-4 and TRBJ1-6; no definite D call. V lost 5 bases to trimming and J lost 0 bases, with 5 bases between them. This CDR3 comprises 14 residues. This CDR3 reads CASSESSYNSPLHF. CDR3 sequence (DNA): TGTGCCAGCAGTGAGAGCTCCTATAATTCACCCCTCCACTTT.

This clonotype was counted ten times or more. This rearrangement joins TRBV2 to TRBJ2-3, with 7 bases matching TRBD1. J lost 1 base, V lost 6 bases, and 4 bases had no gene match. Germline V gene data show CDR1 as SNHLY and CDR2 as FYNNEI. This CDR3 region has 14 residues. The CDR3 protein is CASRTQGGTDTQYF. The CDR3 nucleotides are TGTGCCAGCAGAACCCAGGGGGGCACAGATACGCAGTATTTT.

CDR3 region: CASKGPQETQYF. In nucleotides, the CDR3 is TGTGCCAGCAAAGGGCCCCAAGAGACCCAGTACTTC. The chain links TRBV11-3 to TRBJ2-5; D unclear. The CDR3 consists of 12 residues. The V and J ends lost 7 bases and 1 base respectively, with 7 bases between them. Germline V gene data show CDR1 as SGHNT and CDR2 as YENEEA.

This clonotype was seen ten or more times. This chain links TRBV7-8 with TRBJ1-4; 8 bases agree with TRBD1. Per the germline V gene, CDR1 is SGHVS and CDR2 is FQNEAQ. V lost 5 bases, J lost 8 bases, and 13 bases stayed unmatched. The length of the CDR3 is 16 residues. The CDR3 here is CASSPPRQGRYEKLFF. As DNA, the CDR3 is TGTGCCAGCAGCCCCCCTCGACAGGGGAGATACGAAAAACTGTTTTTT.

Many counts were recorded for this clonotype. V gene TRBV27 combines with J gene TRBJ1-5; D gene ambiguous. CDR3 length equals 15 residues. In germline, CDR1 is MNHEY, CDR2 SMNVEV (reference sequence). V shed 5 bases and J shed 2 bases, with 13 bases lying between them. The CDR3 DNA reads as TGTGCCAGCAGTGGGATCCGGGGTGGCAATCAGCCCCAGCATTTT. It yields the protein CASSGIRGGNQPQHF.

V usage is TRBV6-2 or TRBV6-3 and J usage is TRBJ2-1, with D perhaps being TRBD1 or TRBD2 (5 bases each). Germline lookup yields CDR1 MNHEY and CDR2 SVGEGT. Trimming pared 5 bases from V and 13 bases from J, leaving 24 bases between. The CDR3 extends over 15 amino acids. Here the CDR3 reads CASSPVYMIRDGQFF. The CDR3 nucleotides read TGTGCCAGCAGTCCCGTATACATGATCAGGGACGGACAGTTCTTC.

This clonotype was seen ten or more times. V gene TRBV5-1 combines with J gene TRBJ1-6, with D possibly being TRBD1 (5 bases). V lost 4 bases and J lost 9, with 17 bases in between. Germline V gene lookup returns CDR1 SGHRS and CDR2 YFSETQ. The CDR3 loop spans 15 amino acids. The CDR3 bases are TGCGCCAGCAGCCCCGGGGCAGGACAAGGTTCACCCCTCCACTTT. Translation gives CASSPGAGQGSPLHF.

This chain connects TRBV2 to TRBJ2-1; D perhaps matches TRBD1 (5 bases). CDR3 length: 11 residues. Germline V gene sequence: CDR1 SNHLY, CDR2 FYNNEI. The ends were cut back, 8 bases at V and 8 bases at J, with 10 bases in the middle. The CDR3 nucleotides are TGTGCCAGCGGGCAGGGCTATGAGCAGTTCTTC. Translation gives CASGQGYEQFF.

This clonotype was observed many times. The rearrangement links TRBV7-2 to TRBJ2-1, with 10 nucleotides matching TRBD2. In germline, CDR1 is SGHTA, CDR2 FQGNSA. V gave up 0 bases and J gave up 8 bases; unmatched junction bases: 4. The CDR3 totals 15 residues. The CDR3 DNA is TGTGCCAGCAGCTTAGCAGCGGGGGGGGCGGATGAGCAGTTCTTC. Its protein product is CASSLAAGGADEQFF.

The chain carries TRBV11-1 and TRBJ1-2; D gene unclear. The germline CDR1 and CDR2 sequences are SGHAT and FQDESV (reference sequence). The CDR3 totals 14 residues. V lost 5 bases to trimming and J lost 2 bases, with 12 bases between them. The CDR3 spells CASSPGPLNYGYTF. The DNA for the CDR3 is TGTGCCAGCAGCCCGGGCCCCTTAAACTATGGCTACACCTTC.

DNA for the CDR3: TGTGCCACCAGCAGTAAGGACGGACATTATAGCAATCAGCCCCAGCATTTT. It encodes CATSSKDGHYSNQPQHF. The chain joins TRBV15 to TRBJ1-5, with D possibly TRBD1 on 5 matching bases. The CDR3 contains 17 residues. Germline V CDR1 and CDR2: LNHNV, YYDKDF (reference sequence). The V end was cut by 3 bases, the J end by 0 bases, with 15 bases between.

This clonotype was detected many times. J is TRBJ1-1 and V is TRBV9; 7 bases match TRBD1. The CDR3 runs 14 residues. Trimming removed 4 bases from V and 6 bases from J; junction bases left unmatched: 9. Per germline, CDR1 SGDLS and CDR2 YYNGEE. CDR3 amino acids: CASSPTGVRPEAFF. The DNA of the CDR3 is TGTGCCAGCAGCCCAACAGGGGTGCGGCCTGAAGCTTTCTTT. The entire variable domain, with the rest obtained from reference TRBV9 and TRBJ1-1, is as follows: DSGVTQTPKHLITATGQRVTLRCSPRSGDLSVYWYQQSLDQGLQFLIQYYNGEERAKGNILERFSAQQFPDLHSELNLSSLELGDSALYFCASSPTGVRPEAFFGQGTRLTVV.

This clonotype appeared a few times. The chain is built from TRBV7-8 and TRBJ2-1; D unclear. Trimming took off 5 bases at V and 5 bases at J, with 10 bases between the two ends. The germline CDR1 and CDR2 sequences are SGHVS and FQNEAQ. There are 13 residues in the CDR3. The CDR3 DNA is TGTGCCAGCAGCCCTAGGGTCCACAATGAGCAGTTCTTC. Amino acids: CASSPRVHNEQFF.

The table lists this clonotype with many counts. The rearrangement uses TRBV2 and TRBJ1-5, with D perhaps TRBD1 (6 bases). The V and J ends lost 5 bases and 8 bases respectively, with 25 bases between them. CDR1 and CDR2 from the germline V gene are SNHLY and FYNNEI. The CDR3 loop spans 17 amino acids. The CDR3 region is CASSHPGTTTSQEPQHF. The CDR3 DNA reads as TGTGCCAGCAGTCATCCCGGGACAACCACTTCCCAGGAGCCCCAGCATTTT. The variable domain in full, completed from reference TRBV2 and TRBJ1-5, reads EPEVTQTPSHQVTQMGQEVILRCVPISNHLYFYWYRQILGQKVEFLVSFYNNEISEKSEIFDDQFSVERPDGSNFTLKIRSTKLEDSAMYFCASSHPGTTTSQEPQHFGDGTRLSIL.

At least ten counts were recorded for this clonotype. The chain employs TRBV6-1 and TRBJ1-2; TRBD1 is a possible D gene (6 bases). Germline CDR1 reads MNHNS; CDR2 reads SASEGT. This CDR3 region has 14 residues. The germline V and J ends were trimmed by 7 bases and 1 base, with 13 bases remaining between them. CDR3 residues: CASKATGINYGYTF. The CDR3 DNA reads as TGTGCCAGCAAGGCAACAGGGATTAACTATGGCTACACCTTC.

V gene TRBV2 combines with J gene TRBJ1-1; 7 bases line up with TRBD1. Germline values: CDR1 SNHLY, CDR2 FYNNEI. The CDR3 runs 15 residues. Trimming cost V 6 bases and J 11 bases; bases outside gene matches: 18. The CDR3 sequence: CASSAHRDRLKGAFF. The CDR3 bases are TGTGCCAGCAGCGCCCACCGGGACAGACTAAAAGGCGCTTTCTTT. The full variable domain, its missing parts supplied by reference TRBV2 and TRBJ1-1, is EPEVTQTPSHQVTQMGQEVILRCVPISNHLYFYWYRQILGQKVEFLVSFYNNEISEKSEIFDDQFSVERPDGSNFTLKIRSTKLEDSAMYFCASSAHRDRLKGAFFGQGTRLTVV.

This chain connects TRBV18 to TRBJ2-1; TRBD2 aligns across 9 bases. CDR3 length equals 14 residues. CDR1 KGHSH and CDR2 LQKENI come from the germline V gene. V shed 5 bases and J 7 bases; nucleotides not matched to a gene: 6. CDR3 nucleotide sequence: TGTGCCAGCTCAGCGGGAGGGCCGATAAATGAGCAGTTCTTC. This encodes CASSAGGPINEQFF.

This clonotype was detected only a few times. V and J are TRBV24-1 and TRBJ2-1; D is possibly TRBD2 (6 bases). Germline V gene data show CDR1 as KGHDR and CDR2 as SFDVKD. Trimming left V 2 bases short and J 8 bases short, with 6 bases between. The CDR3 runs 12 residues. The CDR3, as DNA: TGTGCCACCAGTGATTGGAGGGATGAGCAGTTCTTC. Amino acids: CATSDWRDEQFF.

At least ten counts were recorded for this clonotype. This chain connects TRBV3-1 to TRBJ1-6; D remains unclear. The V gene lost 1 base and the J gene lost 7 bases, with 14 bases spanning the gap. CDR1 and CDR2 from the germline V gene are LGHDT and YNNKEL (reference sequence). This CDR3 is 16 amino acids long. The CDR3 coding sequence is TGTGCCAGCAGCCAAGGGATGGGCAGTACAAATTCACCCCTCCACTTT. Translating gives CASSQGMGSTNSPLHF. The variable domain in full, completed from reference TRBV3-1 and TRBJ1-6, reads DTAVSQTPKYLVTQMGNDKSIKCEQNLGHDTMYWYKQDSKKFLKIMFSYNNKELIINETVPNRFSPKSPDKAHLNLHINSLELGDSAVYFCASSQGMGSTNSPLHFGNGTRLTVT.

This clonotype was counted ten times or more. The gene calls are TRBV5-1 and TRBJ2-7, with 8 positions matching TRBD1. In germline, CDR1 is SGHRS, CDR2 YFSETQ. The CDR3 consists of 14 residues. V gave up 1 base and J gave up 3 bases; unmatched junction bases: 3. CDR3 region: CASSLTGQDYEQYF. In DNA form, the CDR3 reads TGCGCCAGCAGCTTGACGGGACAGGACTACGAGCAGTACTTC.

This clonotype has more than one count but fewer than ten. The chain carries TRBV20-1 and TRBJ2-7, with 7 nucleotides matching TRBD1. The CDR3 spans 17 residues. With 0 bases clipped from V and 3 bases from J, the junction kept 14 bases outside the gene matches. Germline V CDR1 and CDR2: DFQATT, SNEGSKA (reference sequence). CDR3 DNA sequence: TGCAGTGCTAGAGACGGGGTTAACAGGGGTTACTTCTACGAGCAGTACTTC. It yields the protein CSARDGVNRGYFYEQYF.

The sample holds many counts of this clonotype. The chain is built from TRBV6-2 or TRBV6-3 and TRBJ2-7, with 8 bases matching TRBD1. The CDR3 runs to 15 residues. The germline CDR1 and CDR2 sequences are MNHEY and SVGEGT. Unmatched junction bases numbered 9, after V lost 5 bases and J lost 3 bases. CDR3 nucleotide sequence: TGTGCCAGCAGTCCCCCGGGACAGGCGATCTACGAGCAGTACTTC. Its translation is CASSPPGQAIYEQYF.

This clonotype was detected only once. The genes are TRBV4-1 and TRBJ1-3, with unresolved D. Germline CDR1 is MGHRA and CDR2 is YSYEKL. Trimming took 2 bases from V and 3 from J, leaving 5 bases between them. This CDR3 contains 13 residues. The CDR3 here is CASSQLFGNTIYF. In nucleotides, the CDR3 is TGCGCCAGCAGCCAATTATTTGGAAACACCATATATTTT.

This clonotype was picked up many times. J is TRBJ2-7 and V is TRBV27, with 9 bases fitting TRBD1. Germline CDR1 reads MNHEY; CDR2 reads SMNVEV (reference sequence). J was trimmed by 4 bases and V by 5 bases; bases with no gene match: 6. The CDR3 is 14 residues long. CDR3 DNA: TGTGCCAGCAGTAAGGACAGGGGCGGTTACGAGCAGTACTTC. It encodes CASSKDRGGYEQYF.

This chain uses TRBV24-1 with TRBJ2-3; the match to TRBD2 covers 10 bases. V was pared by 1 base and J by 1 base, with 1 base of the junction left unmatched. The CDR3 is made up of 16 amino acids. The V gene's germline CDR1 is KGHDR and CDR2 SFDVKD. The CDR3 reads CATSDFGTSGTDTQYF. The CDR3 DNA is TGTGCCACCAGTGATTTCGGGACTAGCGGCACAGATACGCAGTATTTT.